One and the same sample provided the 32 T cell receptor beta chains below, sequenced in a study of graft-versus-host responses after intestinal transplantation. These receptors have no identified antigens. Method: immunoSEQ multiplex PCR; TCRdb's copy keeps in-frame clones and lacks some. The table has more than 95,000 clones, about 90% seen once. The sample in question was unstimulated CD4+ T cells sorted from spleen or lymph node cells, obtained before intestinal transplant. These receptors came from a human donor who received an intestinal transplant.

The rearrangement joins TRBV27 to TRBJ1-2; D unclear. Trimming took 4 bases from V and 8 from J, leaving 11 bases between them. The CDR3 length is 12 residues. Germline V gene sequence: CDR1 MNHEY, CDR2 SMNVEV (reference sequence). The CDR3 is CASSSGPSGYTF. The CDR3, as DNA: TGTGCCAGCAGTTCGGGCCCGAGCGGCTACACCTTC.

This clone was recorded only once. The J gene is TRBJ1-1, the V gene TRBV7-2; no definite D call. The CDR3 has 13 residues. Germline V gene sequence: CDR1 SGHTA, CDR2 FQGNSA. The V gene lost 1 base and the J gene lost 4 bases, with 7 bases spanning the gap. The CDR3 bases are TGTGCCAGCAGCTTAGTGGAGGGCACTGAAGCTTTCTTT. This translates into CASSLVEGTEAFF.

The chain couples TRBV2 to TRBJ2-3, with D perhaps matching TRBD1 (5 bases). This CDR3 comprises 15 residues. Trimming pared 4 bases from V and 11 bases from J, leaving 22 bases between. Germline CDR1 reads SNHLY; CDR2 reads FYNNEI. The CDR3 region has the DNA TGTGCCAGCAGTGTACCTACAGGTTCTCGCGCCGGGCAGTATTTT. It translates to CASSVPTGSRAGQYF.

Worth noting for this clone: One end of the junction is discordant with germline, which a read error may explain. V gene TRBV6-1 combines with J gene TRBJ1-6; no reliable D call. This CDR3 region has 19 residues. Germline V lookup: CDR1 MNHNS, CDR2 SASEGT. CDR3 residues: CVSSEWRPFTGAYNSPLHF. The DNA of the CDR3 is TGTGTCAGCAGTGAATGGCGCCCTTTCACGGGAGCCTATAATTCACCCCTCCACTTT.

V usage is TRBV10-2 and J usage is TRBJ1-2, with TRBD1 identical over 9 bases. The ends lost 4 bases at V and 3 bases at J; junction bases unmatched: 9. The CDR3 covers 16 residues. Germline CDR1 is WSHSY and CDR2 is SAAADI. The CDR3 DNA follows: TGCGCCAGCAGTGGGGACAGGGACTCTCCACACTATGGCTACACCTTC. It specifies CASSGDRDSPHYGYTF.

The gene calls are TRBV11-2 and TRBJ1-2; 7 nucleotides align to TRBD1. Unmatched junction bases numbered 11, after V lost 5 bases and J lost 11 bases. This CDR3 is 13 amino acids long. Germline V lookup: CDR1 SGHAT, CDR2 FQNNGV. The CDR3 nucleotides read TGTGCCAGCAGCCCACGGACAGGATTCCCGTACACCTTC. Amino acid sequence: CASSPRTGFPYTF.

The genes are TRBV7-6 and TRBJ2-2, with 9 bases aligning to TRBD1. This CDR3 is 15 amino acids long. CDR1 is SGHVS, CDR2 FNYEAQ, per germline. The junction had 3 bases not matched to a gene; V was cut back by 0 bases and J by 7 bases. The CDR3 reads CASSLAGQGGGELFF. In nucleotides, the CDR3 is TGTGCCAGCAGCTTAGCGGGACAGGGCGGCGGGGAGCTGTTTTTT. Full variable domain (missing parts from reference TRBV7-6 and TRBJ2-2): GAGVSQSPRYKVTKRGQDVALRCDPISGHVSLYWYRQALGQGPEFLTYFNYEAQQDKSGLPNDRFSAERPEGSISTLTIQRTEQRDSAMYRCASSLAGQGGGELFFGEGSRLTVL.

V gene TRBV6-6 combines with J gene TRBJ2-1; 8 nucleotides agree with TRBD1. The CDR3 has 15 residues. After removal of 1 base from V and 7 bases from J, the junction contained 6 bases not matched to a gene. CDR1 and CDR2 from the germline V gene are MNHNY and SVGAGI (reference sequence). CDR3 protein: CASSYFRQGQNEQFF. The CDR3 nucleotides are TGTGCCAGCAGTTACTTCCGACAGGGGCAGAATGAGCAGTTCTTC.

The chain carries TRBV18 and TRBJ2-2; no firm D call. Per germline, CDR1 KGHSH and CDR2 LQKENI. V dropped 2 bases and J dropped 0 bases, with 13 bases sitting between them. CDR3 length: 17 amino acids. In nucleotides, the CDR3 is TGTGCCAGCTCACCATACAAACAGACAACGAACACCGGGGAGCTGTTTTTT. Translated, it gives CASSPYKQTTNTGELFF.

The J gene is TRBJ1-6, the V gene TRBV18; TRBD1 aligns across 7 bases. The CDR3 is 14 amino acids. V gave up 4 bases and J gave up 8 bases; unmatched junction bases: 5. Germline CDR1 KGHSH, CDR2 LQKENI. CDR3 sequence: CASSRRQGDSPLHF. In nucleotides, the CDR3 is TGTGCCAGCTCACGGAGACAGGGTGATTCACCCCTCCACTTT.

The chain links TRBV27 to TRBJ2-1; TRBD2 matches at 10 bases. Germline V gene data show CDR1 as MNHEY and CDR2 as SMNVEV (reference sequence). The CDR3 contains 14 residues. J lost 9 bases, V lost 7 bases, and 9 bases had no gene match. The CDR3 region is CASISGRAQGEQFF. Written as DNA, the CDR3 is TGTGCCAGCATAAGCGGGAGGGCCCAAGGTGAGCAGTTCTTC.

The chain links TRBV6-1 to TRBJ2-1; 12 positions agree with TRBD2. The length of the CDR3 is 15 residues. Losses at the gene ends were 8 bases for V and 8 bases for J; bases not matched to a gene: 10. Germline V gene data show CDR1 as MNHNS and CDR2 as SASEGT. In nucleotides, the CDR3 is TGTGCCAGCTCCCGACTAGCGGGAGCCGTGCATGAGCAGTTCTTC. Its translation: CASSRLAGAVHEQFF.

J is TRBJ2-2 and V is TRBV18; the D is unclear. CDR1 and CDR2 (germline): KGHSH, LQKENI. The CDR3 has 14 residues. Trimming left V 2 bases short and J 4 bases short, with 8 bases between. CDR3 protein: CASSPVTVTGELFF. Here the CDR3 DNA reads TGTGCCAGCTCACCAGTGACGGTCACCGGGGAGCTGTTTTTT.

The chain employs TRBV25-1 and TRBJ2-7; no definite D call. Germline V CDR1 and CDR2: MGHDK, SYGVNS. The V end lost 11 bases, the J end lost 3 bases, and 14 bases lay between the germline ends. The CDR3 runs to 12 residues. This CDR3 reads CASKNTLYEQYF. The DNA for the CDR3 is TGTGCCTCCAAAAACACCCTCTACGAGCAGTACTTC.

The V call is TRBV27, the J call TRBJ2-1; unclear D gene. CDR1 and CDR2 from the germline V gene are MNHEY and SMNVEV (reference sequence). Trimming pared 3 bases from V and 4 bases from J, leaving 7 bases between. The CDR3 is 13 residues long. The CDR3 coding sequence is TGTGCCAGCAGTTTTGGACCTTACAATGAGCAGTTCTTC. Its translation: CASSFGPYNEQFF.

The J gene is TRBJ1-2, the V gene TRBV5-1; D is uncertain. There are 14 residues in the CDR3. V gave up 0 bases and J gave up 5 bases, with 11 bases separating them. Germline V gene lookup returns CDR1 SGHRS and CDR2 YFSETQ. Here the CDR3 DNA reads TGCGCCAGCAGCTTGGAGCAGTGGGGTTATGGCTACACCTTC. Protein: CASSLEQWGYGYTF.

This chain links TRBV4-1 with TRBJ2-5; no clear D gene. V lost 0 bases to trimming and J lost 7 bases, with 15 bases between them. This CDR3 region has 15 residues. Germline V gene lookup returns CDR1 MGHRA and CDR2 YSYEKL. The chain's CDR3 is CASSQEVDGLWTQYF. CDR3 DNA sequence: TGCGCCAGCAGCCAAGAGGTGGACGGGCTGTGGACCCAGTACTTC.

This chain joins TRBV29-1 and TRBJ2-5; 12 bases agree with TRBD2. With 7 bases clipped from V and 5 bases from J, the junction kept 5 bases outside the gene matches. The CDR3 contains 13 residues. Germline V gene sequence: CDR1 SQVTM, CDR2 ANQGSEA. The CDR3 sequence is CSALAGGGETQYF. The CDR3 nucleotides are TGCAGCGCCCTAGCGGGAGGGGGGGAGACCCAGTACTTC. Combining the CDR3 with reference TRBV29-1 and TRBJ2-5 gives the whole variable domain SAVISQKPSRDICQRGTSLTIQCQVDSQVTMMFWYRQQPGQSLTLIATANQGSEATYESGFVIDKFPISRPNLTFSTLTVSNMSPEDSSIYLCSALAGGGETQYFGPGTRLLVL.

The chain employs TRBV11-2 and TRBJ2-7; unclear D gene. Per the germline V gene, CDR1 is SGHAT and CDR2 is FQNNGV. V was shortened by 6 bases and J by 7 bases, with 13 bases between the two germline ends. This CDR3 comprises 12 residues. The CDR3 reads CASRLDTAEQYF. The CDR3 nucleotides read TGTGCCAGCAGGCTAGACACGGCTGAGCAGTACTTC.

V gene TRBV5-1 combines with J gene TRBJ2-7, with D perhaps TRBD2 (6 bases). Germline V lookup: CDR1 SGHRS, CDR2 YFSETQ. Trimming left V 4 bases short and J 6 bases short, with 17 bases between. This CDR3 contains 14 residues. The CDR3 region is CASSDREQPGEQYF. The CDR3 nucleotides are TGCGCCAGCAGCGACCGGGAGCAGCCAGGCGAGCAGTACTTC.

V is TRBV27 and J is TRBJ2-1, with 7 bases aligning to TRBD2. J lost 1 base, V lost 7 bases, and 10 bases had no gene match. The CDR3 runs to 16 residues. Germline values: CDR1 MNHEY, CDR2 SMNVEV (reference sequence). The CDR3 nucleotides read TGTGCCAGCAACCGAAACGGACTAGGATCCTACAATGAGCAGTTCTTC. Translation: CASNRNGLGSYNEQFF.

The chain is built from TRBV2 and TRBJ2-3, with 15 bases fitting TRBD2. There are 13 residues in the CDR3. The J segment lost 14 bases and the V segment lost 2 bases, leaving 2 bases of the junction unmatched. CDR1 SNHLY and CDR2 FYNNEI come from the germline V gene. DNA for the CDR3: TGTGCCAGCAGTGAATCGGGACTAGCGGGGGGGTATTTT. Protein product: CASSESGLAGGYF.

This clone has just a few counts. The genes are TRBV2 and TRBJ1-6; D is uncertain. CDR1 and CDR2 from the germline V gene are SNHLY and FYNNEI. Between the trimmed V and J ends, which lost 4 bases and 10 bases, there was a span of 11 bases. This CDR3 has 13 amino acids. CDR3 nucleotide sequence: TGTGCCAGCAGTGGCCAGCCCCGGTCACCCCTCCACTTT. Translating it yields CASSGQPRSPLHF.

This clone was observed a few times. This chain links TRBV7-9 with TRBJ1-3; D is possibly TRBD1 (5 bases). V shed 6 bases and J shed 7 bases, with 13 bases lying between them. CDR1 is SEHNR, CDR2 FQNEAQ, per germline (reference sequence). The CDR3 has 13 residues. CDR3 protein: CASRRDFGNTIYF. The CDR3, as DNA: TGTGCCAGCAGGAGGGACTTCGGGAACACCATATATTTT.

CDR3 sequence: CASSEDGRTPYEQYF. In DNA form, the CDR3 reads TGCGCCAGCAGTGAGGACGGCAGGACCCCCTACGAGCAGTACTTC. V is TRBV10-1 and J is TRBJ2-7, with unresolved D. The V end lost 2 bases, the J end lost 2 bases, and 13 bases lay between the germline ends. This CDR3 is built from 15 residues. The germline V gene encodes CDR1 WNHNN and CDR2 SYGVQD (reference sequence).

This clone was observed a handful of times. The gene calls are TRBV4-1 and TRBJ2-1, with TRBD1 matching over 11 bases. The CDR3 is made up of 17 amino acids. Germline loops: CDR1 MGHRA, CDR2 YSYEKL. V shed 0 bases and J 8 bases; nucleotides not matched to a gene: 9. In DNA, the CDR3 is TGCGCCAGCAGCCAAGACCCCCTGGACAGGGGGCGGGATGAGCAGTTCTTC. Translated, it gives CASSQDPLDRGRDEQFF.

The V and J genes are TRBV5-5 and TRBJ2-7, with 8 positions matching TRBD2. Germline V gene lookup returns CDR1 SGHKS and CDR2 YYEKEE (reference sequence). The CDR3 runs to 14 residues. The trim removed 4 bases at V and 2 bases at J, leaving 5 bases unmatched. DNA for the CDR3: TGTGCCAGCAGCCCGGGTAGCGGGACCTACGAGCAGTACTTC. It is translated as CASSPGSGTYEQYF.

This chain uses TRBV4-1 with TRBJ1-5; 8 bases map to TRBD1. Unmatched junction bases numbered 1, after V lost 3 bases and J lost 3 bases. The germline CDR1 and CDR2 sequences are MGHRA and YSYEKL. The CDR3 sequence is 14 residues long. The CDR3 DNA follows: TGCGCCAGCAGCCAGCAGGGGGCCAATCAGCCCCAGCATTTT. Amino acid sequence: CASSQQGANQPQHF.

The CDR3 sequence: CSAVDSQETQYF. Written as DNA, the CDR3 is TGCAGCGCCGTGGACAGCCAAGAGACCCAGTACTTC. This chain joins TRBV29-1 and TRBJ2-5, with D perhaps TRBD1 (6 bases). Trimming stripped 7 bases from V and 1 base from J, with 10 bases between. Germline V gene data show CDR1 as SQVTM and CDR2 as ANQGSEA. The length of the CDR3 is 12 residues.

The chain has TRBV29-1 and TRBJ2-1; 10 bases map to TRBD1. The CDR3 totals 17 residues. V was pared by 4 bases and J by 2 bases, with 11 bases of the junction left unmatched. Germline CDR1 is SQVTM and CDR2 is ANQGSEA. The CDR3 coding sequence is TGCAGCGTTGTCTATTTTCTGGACAGGGGGGCCTACAATGAGCAGTTCTTC. This codes for CSVVYFLDRGAYNEQFF.

The V call is TRBV9, the J call TRBJ1-2; D possibly corresponds to TRBD1 (5 bases). The germline V gene encodes CDR1 SGDLS and CDR2 YYNGEE. This CDR3 has 13 residues. With 0 bases removed from V and 7 bases from J, the gap between germline ends came to 10 bases. The CDR3 nucleotides are TGTGCCAGCAGCGTAGGTGGGGACGCTGGCTACACCTTC. Residues: CASSVGGDAGYTF. The variable domain in full, with the rest retrieved from reference TRBV9 and TRBJ1-2, is DSGVTQTPKHLITATGQRVTLRCSPRSGDLSVYWYQQSLDQGLQFLIQYYNGEERAKGNILERFSAQQFPDLHSELNLSSLELGDSALYFCASSVGGDAGYTFGSGTRLTVV.

The chain combines TRBV6-5 with TRBJ1-1; D is ambiguous. Germline V gene data show CDR1 as MNHEY and CDR2 as SVGAGI. V lost 5 bases, J lost 3 bases, and 13 bases lay in between. The CDR3 covers 14 residues. This CDR3 reads CASSMRESDTEAFF. The DNA of the CDR3 is TGTGCCAGCAGTATGAGGGAGTCGGACACTGAAGCTTTCTTT.